The present T cell receptor beta chain was sequenced within a study of T cell repertoires in cytomegalovirus infection (dated by TCRdb to between 2017 and 2020). Looking at the study overall: Recently identified HLA-C-restricted CMV epitopes, whose presentation resists viral immunomodulation, were targeted by peptide stimulations together with well-studied HLA-B-restricted epitopes. Donor HLA type was relevant to the analysis, as public TCR beta signatures indicated carriage of CMV infection together with the matching HLA type. Study-wide findings and limitations: In both this cohort and an independent roughly 400-donor cohort, the cumulative frequency of public TCR beta family members distinguished carriers of CMV infection plus the relevant HLA type. The ex vivo response was dominated by HLA-C-restricted CMV-specific TCR beta clonotypes, and the single most frequent clonotype in two of eight donors was supplied by these HLA-C-restricted clonotypes.

The treatment or condition label corresponds to: in vitro stimulation with specific CMV peptide epitopes to enrich CMV-specific T cells. For CDR1 and CDR2, the germline V gene lists SGHTA and FQGNSA. Cut back by 8 bases and 5 bases, the V and J ends lie 13 bases apart. From its cysteine to its phenylalanine, the CDR3 spans 14 amino acids. Only the CDR3 DNA stays, 42 bases, in frame from base 1. Sequencing took place on an Illumina HiSeq 1500. TCRdb reprocessing: public reads trimmed at Q25 with fastp, clones called with MiXCR, in-frame beta chains kept. Records with the same CDR3 protein are collapsed into one entry carrying the most frequent genes and DNA. The sample table lists approximately 1,000,000 distinct CDR3 sequences, more than 25% of them with a count of one. The ten largest clonotypes hold more than 13% of the sample. This clonotype was observed at least ten times. Its antigen specificity is not known. The input lacks base qualities; no much larger clone sits a single base away.

The sequenced sample was cultured CD8+ T cells from PBMCs, obtained from culture after CMV antigen stimulation. Rearrangement joined TRBV7-2 to TRBJ1-6, with no confident D gene call. This receptor was taken from a human donor in good health (CMV status not recorded). Some clones in this sample may be carry-over from other donors' samples. The CDR3 here reads CASGGPGDNSPLHF. The sequenced DNA: TGTGCCAGCGGTGGACCCGGGGATAATTCACCCCTCCACTTT. Supplemented by the reference TRBV7-2 and TRBJ1-6 proteins around the CDR3, the complete variable domain is GAGVSQSPSNKVTEKGKDVELRCDPISGHTALYWYRQSLGQGLEFLIYFQGNSAPDKSGLPSDRFSAERTGGSVSTLTIQRTQQEDSAVYLCASGGPGDNSPLHFGNGTRLTVT.